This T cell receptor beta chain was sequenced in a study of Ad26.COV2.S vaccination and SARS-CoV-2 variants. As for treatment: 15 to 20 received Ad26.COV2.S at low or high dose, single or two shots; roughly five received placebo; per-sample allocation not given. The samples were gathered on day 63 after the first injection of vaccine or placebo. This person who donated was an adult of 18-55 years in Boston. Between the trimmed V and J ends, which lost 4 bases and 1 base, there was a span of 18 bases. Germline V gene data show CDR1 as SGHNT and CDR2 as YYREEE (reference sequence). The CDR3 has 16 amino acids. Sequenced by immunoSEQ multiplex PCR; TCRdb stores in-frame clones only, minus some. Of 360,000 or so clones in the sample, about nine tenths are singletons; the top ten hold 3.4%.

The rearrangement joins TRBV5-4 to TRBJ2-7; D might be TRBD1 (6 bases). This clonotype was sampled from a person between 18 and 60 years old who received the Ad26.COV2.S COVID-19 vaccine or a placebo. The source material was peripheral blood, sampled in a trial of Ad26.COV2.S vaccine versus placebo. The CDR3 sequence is CASSPTFRDTSYEQYF. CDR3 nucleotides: TGTGCCAGCAGCCCCACTTTCCGGGACACTTCCTACGAGCAGTACTTC.